The 18 T cell receptor beta chains below all came from one sample that was sequenced in a study of cytomegalovirus exposure and HLA in healthy donors. The study ran its PCR with 60 Vbeta and 13 Jbeta primers. Assay: immunoSEQ multiplex PCR; the TCRdb copy retains only in-frame clones and omits some. This sample has roughly 250,000 clones, with approximately 80% found just once. Source material: PBMCs. The receptors shown here come from a girl aged 2-15 years in good health and CMV-seronegative.

This sequence joins TRBV18 and TRBJ1-3; 9 bases line up with TRBD1. The CDR3 is 17 amino acids. Germline-derived CDR1 and CDR2 are KGHSH and LQKENI. J gave up 1 base and V 3 bases, and 7 bases lay outside the gene matches. The DNA for the CDR3 is TGTGCCAGCTCACCCGGGACAGGGATTGCGTCTGGAAACACCATATATTTT. Its translation is CASSPGTGIASGNTIYF.

A single count supports this clone. J is TRBJ2-3 and V is TRBV9, with D unclear. The CDR3 length is 15 residues. Between the trimmed V and J ends, which lost 3 bases and 0 bases, there was a span of 11 bases. The germline gives CDR1 SGDLS, CDR2 YYNGEE. The CDR3 region has the DNA TGTGCCAGCAGCGGTCGGTTGTCTAGCACAGATACGCAGTATTTT. Translating it yields CASSGRLSSTDTQYF.

The gene calls are TRBV10-3 and TRBJ2-1; TRBD2 agrees at 9 bases. Germline CDR1 and CDR2: ENHRY and SYGVKD. This CDR3 has 15 residues. Trimming removed 4 bases from V and 1 base from J; junction bases left unmatched: 2. The CDR3 nucleotides are TGTGCCATCAGTGGAGCGGGAGGTTCCTACAATGAGCAGTTCTTC. Amino acids: CAISGAGGSYNEQFF.

This chain links TRBV28 with TRBJ2-1; perhaps TRBD1 as D (6 bases). Germline-derived CDR1 and CDR2 are MDHEN and SYDVKM. CDR3 length equals 17 residues. V gave up 8 bases and J gave up 6 bases, with 26 bases separating them. Here the CDR3 reads CASSLVLPQGLINEQFF. CDR3 coding DNA: TGTGCCAGCTCCTTGGTCCTCCCGCAGGGGCTTATCAATGAGCAGTTCTTC. Complete variable domain (other parts from reference TRBV28 and TRBJ2-1): DVKVTQSSRYLVKRTGEKVFLECVQDMDHENMFWYRQDPGLGLRLIYFSYDVKMKEKGDIPEGYSVSREKKERFSLILESASTNQTSMYLCASSLVLPQGLINEQFFGPGTRLTVL.

The chain employs TRBV7-9 and TRBJ2-7; 9 positions agree with TRBD2. Germline V lookup: CDR1 SEHNR, CDR2 FQNEAQ (reference sequence). The V and J ends lost 5 bases and 3 bases, in that order; junction bases with no gene match: 20. The CDR3 contains 19 residues. CDR3 sequence reads: CASSLPLGLAGPGYYEQYF. The DNA of the CDR3 is TGTGCCAGCAGCCTCCCCCTAGGGCTAGCGGGACCGGGGTACTACGAGCAGTACTTC. Complete variable domain (other parts from reference TRBV7-9 and TRBJ2-7): DTGVSQNPRHKITKRGQNVTFRCDPISEHNRLYWYRQTLGQGPEFLTYFQNEAQLEKSRLLSDRFSAERPKGSFSTLEIQRTEQGDSAMYLCASSLPLGLAGPGYYEQYFGPGTRLTVT.

The V and J genes are TRBV7-9 and TRBJ2-1, with TRBD1 identical over 7 bases. Germline CDR1 is SEHNR and CDR2 is FQNEAQ (reference sequence). V lost 2 bases to trimming and J lost 2 bases; unmatched junction nucleotides: 9. The CDR3 length is 17 residues. The CDR3 nucleotides are TGTGCCAGCAGCTTAATCGTCAGGGGGTGGCCCTACAATGAGCAGTTCTTC. It is translated as CASSLIVRGWPYNEQFF.

In DNA, the CDR3 is TGTGCCAGCAGTGAAACAACAGGGACAGCTAACTATGGCTACACCTTC. It encodes CASSETTGTANYGYTF. The J gene is TRBJ1-2, the V gene TRBV2, with TRBD1 matching over 7 bases. The CDR3 extends over 16 amino acids. J gave up 0 bases and V 2 bases, and 6 bases lay outside the gene matches. From germline, CDR1 is SNHLY and CDR2 FYNNEI.

With respect to this clone: The junction and the germline gene differ at one end; a read error may be behind it. The chain employs TRBV7-9 and TRBJ1-5; D is perhaps TRBD1 (5 bases). CDR3 length: 15 residues. CDR1 and CDR2 (germline): SEHNR, FQNEAQ (reference sequence). CDR3 in amino acids: CSSSLGADTFEPQHF. The CDR3 DNA sequence: TGTTCCAGCAGCTTAGGGGCGGACACCTTCGAGCCCCAGCATTTT.

The V gene is TRBV20-1, the J gene TRBJ1-2; D is unresolved. The CDR3 is made up of 11 amino acids. Germline loops: CDR1 DFQATT, CDR2 SNEGSKA (reference sequence). The CDR3 region is CTCGDSDGYTF. The CDR3 coding sequence is TGCACCTGCGGGGATAGCGATGGCTACACCTTC.

The rearrangement links TRBV6-1 to TRBJ2-7, with 9 bases fitting TRBD1. The CDR3 has 15 amino acids. Per germline, CDR1 MNHNS and CDR2 SASEGT. J gave up 3 bases and V 7 bases, and 10 bases lay outside the gene matches. CDR3 in DNA: TGTGCCAGCACCCCTGGGGACAGGGTTTTCTACGAGCAGTACTTC. It yields the protein CASTPGDRVFYEQYF.

The gene calls are TRBV11-2 and TRBJ2-1, with 7 bases aligning to TRBD1. The V and J ends lost 5 bases and 9 bases, in that order; junction bases with no gene match: 7. Germline CDR1 and CDR2: SGHAT and FQNNGV. This CDR3 region has 13 residues. CDR3 in DNA: TGTGCCAGCAGCGCGCGACAGGGATTTGAGCAGTTCTTC. This sequence encodes CASSARQGFEQFF.

This chain uses TRBV6-5 with TRBJ1-6; 8 bases agree with TRBD1. This CDR3 has 13 residues. Germline loops: CDR1 MNHEY, CDR2 SVGAGI. The V gene end was trimmed by 5 bases and the J gene end by 7 bases; junction bases not matched to a gene: 1. The CDR3 region is CASSQGANSPLHF. The CDR3 DNA is TGTGCCAGCAGTCAGGGGGCAAATTCACCCCTCCACTTT.

The CDR3 nucleotides read TGTGCCAGCAGCTTGGGGGCGGCTTTTGAGCAGTTCTTC. Amino acid sequence: CASSLGAAFEQFF. This rearrangement joins TRBV11-2 to TRBJ2-1, with D maybe TRBD1 (6 bases). The V gene's germline CDR1 is SGHAT and CDR2 FQNNGV. CDR3 length equals 13 residues. Deletions cut 3 bases from V and 9 bases from J, with 12 bases between.

This chain joins TRBV15 and TRBJ2-7, with a tentative D call TRBD2 (5 bases). The V and J ends lost 5 bases and 5 bases respectively, with 16 bases between them. Germline-derived CDR1 and CDR2 are LNHNV and YYDKDF (reference sequence). This CDR3 has 14 amino acids. The CDR3 region has the DNA TGTGCCACCAGCGGGGAGTGGTTTCTGCACGAGCAGTACTTC. Amino acids: CATSGEWFLHEQYF.

V gene TRBV27 combines with J gene TRBJ1-1; the D gene is possibly TRBD1 (6 bases). The CDR3 extends over 13 amino acids. V lost 8 bases and J lost 0, with 10 bases in between. Germline V gene lookup returns CDR1 MNHEY and CDR2 SMNVEV (reference sequence). The CDR3 DNA is TGTGCCAGCTCATGGACAGTGAACACTGAAGCTTTCTTT. Translated, it gives CASSWTVNTEAFF.

This clone was seen a single time. The chain combines TRBV10-3 with TRBJ1-1; D perhaps matches TRBD1 (6 bases). Germline lookup yields CDR1 ENHRY and CDR2 SYGVKD. The CDR3 spans 15 residues. Trimming left V 10 bases short and J 4 bases short, with 22 bases between. The CDR3 region is CATSQGKDLGTEAFF. The CDR3 DNA reads TGTGCCACTAGCCAGGGGAAGGATTTGGGCACTGAAGCTTTCTTT.

V usage is TRBV27 and J usage is TRBJ2-1; D might be TRBD1 (5 bases). V was cut by 4 bases and J by 6 bases, with 13 bases left in between. The CDR3 loop spans 14 amino acids. CDR1 and CDR2 (germline): MNHEY, SMNVEV (reference sequence). DNA for the CDR3: TGTGCCAGCAGTTGGCAGGGAATAGTCAATGAGCAGTTCTTC. Translated, it gives CASSWQGIVNEQFF.

The chain uses TRBV5-8 and TRBJ1-1; D may be TRBD1 (5 bases). The germline V gene encodes CDR1 SGHTS and CDR2 YDEGEE. V lost 2 bases to trimming and J lost 4 bases, with 12 bases between them. The CDR3 consists of 14 residues. DNA for the CDR3: TGTGCCAGCAGCTTTGAAGGGGATCGCACTGAAGCTTTCTTT. This gives the protein CASSFEGDRTEAFF.